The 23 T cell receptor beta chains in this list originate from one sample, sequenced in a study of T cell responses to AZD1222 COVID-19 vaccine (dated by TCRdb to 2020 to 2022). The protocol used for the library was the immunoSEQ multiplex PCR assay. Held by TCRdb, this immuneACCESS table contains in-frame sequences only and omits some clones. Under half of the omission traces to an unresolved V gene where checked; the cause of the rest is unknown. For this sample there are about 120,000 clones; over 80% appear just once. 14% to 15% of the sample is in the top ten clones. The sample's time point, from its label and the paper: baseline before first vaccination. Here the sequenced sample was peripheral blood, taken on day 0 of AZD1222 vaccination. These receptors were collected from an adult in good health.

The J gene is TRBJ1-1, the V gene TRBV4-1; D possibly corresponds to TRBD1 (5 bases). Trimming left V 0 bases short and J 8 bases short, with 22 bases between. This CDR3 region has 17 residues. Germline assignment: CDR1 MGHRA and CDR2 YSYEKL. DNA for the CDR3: TGCGCCAGCAGCCAAGATCGGTCCAGGGTGCTCGTAACCGAAGCTTTCTTT. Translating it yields CASSQDRSRVLVTEAFF.

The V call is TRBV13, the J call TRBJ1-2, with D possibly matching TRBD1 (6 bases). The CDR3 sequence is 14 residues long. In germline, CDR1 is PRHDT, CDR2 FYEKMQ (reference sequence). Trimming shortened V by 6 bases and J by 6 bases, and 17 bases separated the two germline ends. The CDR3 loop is CASSQQGGSHGYTF. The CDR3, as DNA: TGTGCCAGCAGTCAACAAGGGGGATCGCATGGCTACACCTTC.

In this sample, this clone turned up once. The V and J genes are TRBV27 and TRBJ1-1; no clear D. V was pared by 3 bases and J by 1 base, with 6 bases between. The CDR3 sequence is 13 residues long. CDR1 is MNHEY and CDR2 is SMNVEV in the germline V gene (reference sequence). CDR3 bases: TGTGCCAGCAGTTTGTGGAGGAACACTGAAGCTTTCTTT. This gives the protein CASSLWRNTEAFF.

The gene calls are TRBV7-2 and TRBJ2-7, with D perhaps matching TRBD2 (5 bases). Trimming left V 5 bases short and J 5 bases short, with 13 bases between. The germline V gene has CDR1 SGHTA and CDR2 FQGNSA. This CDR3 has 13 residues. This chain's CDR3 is CASSREGVDEQYF. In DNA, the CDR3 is TGTGCCAGCAGCCGAGAGGGAGTGGACGAGCAGTACTTC.

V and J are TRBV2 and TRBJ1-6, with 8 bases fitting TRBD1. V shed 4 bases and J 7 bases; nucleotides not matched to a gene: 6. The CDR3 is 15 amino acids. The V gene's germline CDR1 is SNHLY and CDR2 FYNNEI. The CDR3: CASSVSGGGNSPLHF. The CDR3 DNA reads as TGTGCCAGCAGTGTATCAGGGGGCGGCAATTCACCCCTCCACTTT.

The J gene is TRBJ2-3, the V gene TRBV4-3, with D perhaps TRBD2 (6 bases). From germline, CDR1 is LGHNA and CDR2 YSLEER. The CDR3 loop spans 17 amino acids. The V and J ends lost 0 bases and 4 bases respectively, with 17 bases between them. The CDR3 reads CASSQDGGVSGADTQYF. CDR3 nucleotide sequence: TGCGCCAGCAGCCAAGATGGAGGGGTCTCCGGTGCAGATACGCAGTATTTT.

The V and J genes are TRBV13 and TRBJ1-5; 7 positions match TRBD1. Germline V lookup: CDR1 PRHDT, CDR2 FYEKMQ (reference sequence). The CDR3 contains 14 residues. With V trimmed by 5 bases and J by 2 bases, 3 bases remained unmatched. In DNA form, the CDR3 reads TGTGCCAGCAGCCCCGACAGGGGCAATCAGCCCCAGCATTTT. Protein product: CASSPDRGNQPQHF.

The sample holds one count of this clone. The chain's CDR3 is CASSFRTERTGELFF. The CDR3 nucleotides read TGTGCCAGTAGTTTCCGGACAGAGAGGACCGGGGAGCTGTTTTTT. V is TRBV19 and J is TRBJ2-2; D is perhaps TRBD1 (6 bases). Trimming took 5 bases from V and 5 from J, leaving 15 bases between them. The CDR3 covers 15 residues. The germline CDR1 and CDR2 sequences are LNHDA and SQIVND (reference sequence).

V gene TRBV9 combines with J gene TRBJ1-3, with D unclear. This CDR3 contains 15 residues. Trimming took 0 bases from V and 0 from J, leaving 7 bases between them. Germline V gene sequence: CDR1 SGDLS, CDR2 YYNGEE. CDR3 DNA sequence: TGTGCCAGCAGCGTAGACGGACGCTCTGGAAACACCATATATTTT. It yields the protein CASSVDGRSGNTIYF.

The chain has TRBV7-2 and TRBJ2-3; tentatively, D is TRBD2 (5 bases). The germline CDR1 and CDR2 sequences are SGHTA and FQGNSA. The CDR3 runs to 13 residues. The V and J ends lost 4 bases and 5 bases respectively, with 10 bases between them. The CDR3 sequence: CASSSWTLDTQYF. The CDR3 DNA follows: TGTGCCAGCAGCTCCTGGACTTTAGATACGCAGTATTTT.

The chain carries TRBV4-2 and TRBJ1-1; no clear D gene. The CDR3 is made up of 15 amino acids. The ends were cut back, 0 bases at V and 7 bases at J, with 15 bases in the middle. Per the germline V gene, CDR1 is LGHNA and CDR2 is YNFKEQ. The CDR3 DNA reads TGTGCCAGCAGCCAAGATCGTAAGGAGAACCTTGAAGCTTTCTTT. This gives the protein CASSQDRKENLEAFF.

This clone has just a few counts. The CDR3 DNA sequence: TGTGCCAGCAGCTTGGAGGCGGCAGCCTATGGCTACACCTTC. Residues: CASSLEAAAYGYTF. The J gene is TRBJ1-2, the V gene TRBV5-4, with D uncertain. There are 14 residues in the CDR3. Per germline, CDR1 SGHNT and CDR2 YYREEE (reference sequence). V lost 0 bases to trimming and J lost 4 bases, with 10 bases between them. The full variable domain, rest sourced from reference TRBV5-4 and TRBJ1-2, is ETGVTQSPTHLIKTRGQQVTLRCSSQSGHNTVSWYQQALGQGPQFIFQYYREEENGRGNFPPRFSGLQFPNYSSELNVNALELDDSALYLCASSLEAAAYGYTFGSGTRLTVV.

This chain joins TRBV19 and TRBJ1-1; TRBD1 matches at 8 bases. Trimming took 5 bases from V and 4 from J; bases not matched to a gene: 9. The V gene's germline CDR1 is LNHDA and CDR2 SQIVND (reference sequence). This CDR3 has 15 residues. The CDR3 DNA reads TGTGCCAGTAGTTTGAGGACAGGGTCAGGCACTGAAGCTTTCTTT. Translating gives CASSLRTGSGTEAFF.

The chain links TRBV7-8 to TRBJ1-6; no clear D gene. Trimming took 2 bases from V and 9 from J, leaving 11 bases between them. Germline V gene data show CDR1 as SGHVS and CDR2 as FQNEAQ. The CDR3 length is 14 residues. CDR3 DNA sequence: TGTGCCAGCAGCTTAAACTTTCTAGGTTCACCCCTCCACTTT. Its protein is CASSLNFLGSPLHF.

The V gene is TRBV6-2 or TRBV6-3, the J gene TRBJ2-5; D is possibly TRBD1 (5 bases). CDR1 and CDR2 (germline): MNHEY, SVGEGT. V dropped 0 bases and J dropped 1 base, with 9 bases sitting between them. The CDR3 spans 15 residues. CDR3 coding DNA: TGTGCCAGCAGTTACTCGAGTACAGGCCAAGAGACCCAGTACTTC. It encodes CASSYSSTGQETQYF.

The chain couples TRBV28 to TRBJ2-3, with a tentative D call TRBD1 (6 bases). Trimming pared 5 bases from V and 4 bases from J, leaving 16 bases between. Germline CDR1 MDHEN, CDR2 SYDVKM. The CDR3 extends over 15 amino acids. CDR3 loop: CASSPHPRGSDTQYF. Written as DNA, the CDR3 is TGTGCCAGCAGTCCCCATCCGAGGGGGTCAGATACGCAGTATTTT.

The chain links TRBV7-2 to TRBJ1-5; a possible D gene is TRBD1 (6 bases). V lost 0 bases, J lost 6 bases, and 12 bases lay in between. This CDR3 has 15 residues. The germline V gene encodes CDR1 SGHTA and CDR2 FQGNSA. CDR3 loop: CASSLASGGGQPQHF. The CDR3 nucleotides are TGTGCCAGCAGCTTAGCTTCGGGGGGCGGTCAGCCCCAGCATTTT. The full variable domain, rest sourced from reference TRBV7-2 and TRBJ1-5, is GAGVSQSPSNKVTEKGKDVELRCDPISGHTALYWYRQSLGQGLEFLIYFQGNSAPDKSGLPSDRFSAERTGGSVSTLTIQRTQQEDSAVYLCASSLASGGGQPQHFGDGTRLSIL.

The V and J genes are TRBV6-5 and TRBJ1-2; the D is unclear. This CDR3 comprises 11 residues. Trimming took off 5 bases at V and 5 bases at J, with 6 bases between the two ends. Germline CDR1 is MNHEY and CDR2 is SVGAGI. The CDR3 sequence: CASSNSYGYTF. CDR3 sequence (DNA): TGTGCCAGCAGTAACAGTTATGGCTACACCTTC.

The CDR3 DNA follows: TGCAGCGTTGCCCCTGGGACAGTAGAGACCCAGTACTTC. It encodes CSVAPGTVETQYF. The chain is built from TRBV29-1 and TRBJ2-5, with TRBD1 matching 7 bases. The germline V gene has CDR1 SQVTM and CDR2 ANQGSEA. This CDR3 contains 13 residues. Trimming removed 4 bases from V and 4 bases from J; junction bases left unmatched: 6.

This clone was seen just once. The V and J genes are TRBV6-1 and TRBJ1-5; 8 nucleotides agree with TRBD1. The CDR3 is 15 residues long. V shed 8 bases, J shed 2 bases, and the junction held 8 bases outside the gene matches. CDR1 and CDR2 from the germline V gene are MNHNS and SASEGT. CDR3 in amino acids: CASATGGMGNQPQHF. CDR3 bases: TGTGCCAGCGCAACAGGGGGTATGGGCAATCAGCCCCAGCATTTT.

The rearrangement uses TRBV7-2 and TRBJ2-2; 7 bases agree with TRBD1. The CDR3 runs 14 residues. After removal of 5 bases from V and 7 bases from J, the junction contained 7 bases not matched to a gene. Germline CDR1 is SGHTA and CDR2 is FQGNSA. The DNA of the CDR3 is TGTGCCAGCAGCATCGACAGGGTGAACGGGGAGCTGTTTTTT. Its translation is CASSIDRVNGELFF.

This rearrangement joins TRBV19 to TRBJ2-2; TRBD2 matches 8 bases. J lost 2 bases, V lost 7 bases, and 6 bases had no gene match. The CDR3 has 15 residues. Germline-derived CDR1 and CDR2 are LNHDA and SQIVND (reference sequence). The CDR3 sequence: CASKRGTLNTGELFF. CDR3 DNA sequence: TGTGCCAGTAAGCGGGGGACTCTTAACACCGGGGAGCTGTTTTTT.

This CDR3 reads CASSQEGWGSSPLHF. The CDR3 region has the DNA TGCGCCAGCAGCCAAGAGGGGTGGGGGTCTTCACCCCTCCACTTT. The chain joins TRBV4-3 to TRBJ1-6; possibly TRBD1 for D (5 bases). This CDR3 has 15 residues. Germline CDR1 is LGHNA and CDR2 is YSLEER. The V and J ends lost 0 bases and 9 bases respectively, with 12 bases between them.